The rows below give T cell receptor beta chains drawn from one sample of a study of T cells in tuberculosis. The data were produced by immunoSEQ multiplex PCR, yet TCRdb's version contains in-frame clones alone and is incomplete. The table records 30,000 to 35,000 clones, 91% of them present only once. The sequences come from PBMCs, collected at tuberculosis diagnosis. These receptors were obtained from an adult with tuberculosis. The CDR3 runs from the conserved cysteine through the conserved F or W. A D gene is named only where the DNA matches it firmly. Clone size, where shown, is once, few, many, or a class for clones that have expanded.

>TRBJ1-1|-|few|TRBV5-1
CASSLEAGEAFF
TGCGCCAGCAGCTTGGAGGCAGGGGAGGCTTTCTTT
>TRBJ2-7|TRBD2|-|TRBV19
CASSFSGTSLYEQYF
TGTGCCAGTAGTTTCTCGGGGACTAGCTTATACGAGCAGTACTTC
>TRBJ2-1|TRBD2|-|TRBV9
CASRPGLAGGNEQFF
TGTGCCAGCAGACCAGGACTAGCGGGGGGGAATGAGCAGTTCTTC
>TRBJ2-2|-|-|TRBV9
CASSVEGHQNTGELFF
TGTGCCAGCAGCGTAGAGGGACACCAGAACACCGGGGAGCTGTTTTTT
>TRBJ1-2|TRBD1|once|TRBV10-2
CASSLTGNYGYTF
TGCGCCAGCAGTTTGACAGGGAACTATGGCTACACCTTC
>TRBJ2-5|-|-|TRBV28
CASSLWGREETQYF
TGTGCCAGCAGTTTATGGGGCAGGGAAGAGACCCAGTACTTC
>TRBJ2-1|TRBD1|once|TRBV4-1
CASSQGLQGRGEQFF
TGCGCCAGCAGCCAAGGGCTACAGGGGCGTGGTGAGCAGTTCTTC
>TRBJ2-3|TRBD1|-|TRBV5-6
CASCMGDRDTDTQYF
TGTGCCAGCTGCATGGGGGACAGGGACACAGATACGCAGTATTTT
>TRBJ1-1|-|-|TRBV7-2
CASSLAHAGRGEAFF
TGTGCCAGCAGCTTAGCGCATGCCGGCCGAGGTGAAGCTTTCTTT
>TRBJ1-2|TRBD1|-|TRBV19
CASSSDRVGGYTF
TGTGCCAGTAGTAGCGACAGGGTAGGAGGCTACACCTTC
>TRBJ1-3|-|-|TRBV10-2
CASRLARGSGNTIYF
TGCGCCAGCAGGTTGGCCAGAGGATCCGGAAACACCATATATTTT
>TRBJ1-6|-|-|TRBV2
CASKRDSLYNSPLHF
TGTGCCAGCAAGCGTGACAGTCTCTATAATTCACCCCTCCACTTT
>TRBJ2-3|-|-|TRBV2
CASSVGAGGTDTQYF
TGTGCCAGCAGTGTAGGCGCAGGGGGCACAGATACGCAGTATTTT
>TRBJ1-6|-|-|TRBV13
CASSLSPGLSPLHF
TGTGCCAGCAGCTTATCCCCAGGGTTGTCACCCCTCCACTTT
>TRBJ2-2|TRBD2|-|TRBV9
CASSPVGGITGELFF
TGTGCCAGCAGCCCGGTGGGGGGGATCACCGGGGAGCTGTTTTTT
>TRBJ1-2|TRBD1|-|TRBV6-5
CASSYPGTAFYTF
TGTGCCAGCAGTTATCCCGGGACAGCTTTCTACACCTTC
>TRBJ2-2|-|-|TRBV6-6
CASRPDSGTGELFF
TGTGCCAGCAGACCCGATAGCGGTACCGGGGAGCTGTTTTTT
>TRBJ2-4|-|once|TRBV5-6
CASSLALSGQAKNIQYF
TGTGCCAGCAGCTTAGCCCTAAGTGGACAAGCCAAAAACATTCAGTACTTC
>TRBJ2-3|-|-|TRBV7-2
CASSLDRGPQYF
TGTGCCAGCAGCTTAGATAGGGGCCCGCAGTATTTT